Presented here are 25 T cell receptor beta chains from one specimen sequenced in a study of CD8 T cells in ankylosing spondylitis. Study observations and caveats: Blood of patients with ankylosing spondylitis appeared to be characterized by a TCR beta motif of several highly homologous variants.

Their antigen targets remain unknown. TCRdb re-called the 5' RACE reads through MiXCR, storing one row per CDR3 protein. The table records approximately 300,000 distinct CDR3 sequences, 6.5% to 10% of them present only once. Sequenced material: blood, either unsorted or a sorted T cell fraction (not recorded which). These receptors all stem from a male donor with ankylosing spondylitis.

The V call is TRBV12-3 or TRBV12-4, the J call TRBJ2-3; 8 bases map to TRBD2. Trimming at V came to 3 bases and at J to 5 bases, leaving 13 bases not matched to a gene. The CDR3 consists of 17 residues. The CDR3 bases are TGTGCCAGCAGTTTTTCGGGGGGGCCGGTGCGGCTAGATACGCAGTATTTT. Its protein is CASSFSGGPVRLDTQYF.

The V and J genes are TRBV25-1 and TRBJ2-3; the D gene is possibly TRBD1 (5 bases). This CDR3 spans 15 amino acids. CDR1 and CDR2 (germline): MGHDK, SYGVNS. Trimming left V 0 bases short and J 6 bases short, with 13 bases between. CDR3 bases: TGTGCCAGCAGTGAATATGACAGTCGTGAGGATACGCAGTATTTT. It translates to CASSEYDSREDTQYF.

There are a few counts of this clonotype. The genes are TRBV4-2 and TRBJ2-1; TRBD1 or TRBD2 may be the D gene (5 bases each). In germline, CDR1 is LGHNA, CDR2 YNFKEQ. This CDR3 region has 16 residues. The V end lost 1 base, the J end lost 7 bases, and 17 bases lay between the germline ends. The CDR3 protein is CASSQVPRGQRNEQFF. CDR3 coding DNA: TGTGCCAGCAGCCAAGTACCCCGGGGCCAGCGGAATGAGCAGTTCTTC.

The table lists this clonotype with a few counts. The V call is TRBV28, the J call TRBJ2-4; D might be TRBD1 (7 bases). Germline V CDR1 and CDR2: MDHEN, SYDVKM. The CDR3 totals 15 residues. Trimming shortened V by 3 bases and J by 5 bases, and 14 bases separated the two germline ends. CDR3: CASSFLPRGENIQYF. The CDR3 coding sequence is TGTGCCAGCAGTTTTCTCCCCAGGGGGGAAAACATTCAGTACTTC.

This clonotype has only a few counts. The rearrangement links TRBV4-1 to TRBJ2-7; no firm D call. The germline V gene has CDR1 MGHRA and CDR2 YSYEKL. Trimming removed 4 bases at V and 0 bases at J, with 13 bases between. The CDR3 is made up of 15 amino acids. The chain's CDR3 is CASSPRAESSYEQYF. As DNA, the CDR3 is TGCGCCAGCAGCCCCCGGGCTGAGAGCTCCTACGAGCAGTACTTC.

The rearrangement links TRBV27 to TRBJ2-7; TRBD2 agrees at 15 bases. This CDR3 comprises 19 residues. Germline CDR1 MNHEY, CDR2 SMNVEV (reference sequence). The ends lost 8 bases at V and 2 bases at J; junction bases unmatched: 16. This CDR3 is CASGGLAGGPRGDPYEQYF. Here the CDR3 DNA reads TGTGCCAGCGGTGGACTAGCGGGAGGGCCGAGGGGGGATCCCTACGAGCAGTACTTC.

Ten or more counts support this clonotype. The chain recombines TRBV12-3 or TRBV12-4 with TRBJ1-2, with D hard to call. CDR3 length: 15 amino acids. Trimming took off 1 base at V and 7 bases at J, with 16 bases between the two ends. CDR3 protein: CASSLGSGLGRGYTF. The CDR3 nucleotides are TGTGCCAGCAGTTTAGGGTCCGGGCTCGGACGTGGCTACACCTTC.

This clonotype was observed a handful of times. The chain recombines TRBV29-1 with TRBJ1-2; 9 nucleotides align to TRBD1. With 4 bases clipped from V and 7 bases from J, the junction kept 7 bases outside the gene matches. The CDR3 runs 13 residues. Germline V lookup: CDR1 SQVTM, CDR2 ANQGSEA. The CDR3 coding sequence is TGCAGCGTTGTCAGGACAGGGGACGGTGGCTACACCTTC. It is translated as CSVVRTGDGGYTF.

V is TRBV10-3 and J is TRBJ2-2; the D is unclear. This CDR3 has 12 amino acids. Trimming left V 6 bases short and J 3 bases short, with 5 bases between. Germline CDR1 is ENHRY and CDR2 is SYGVKD. Here the CDR3 reads CAIRTDTGELFF. The CDR3 DNA is TGTGCCATCAGAACAGACACCGGGGAGCTGTTTTTT.

This clonotype was found a few times. The chain is built from TRBV18 and TRBJ1-1, with D perhaps TRBD1 (5 bases). From germline, CDR1 is KGHSH and CDR2 LQKENI. V was clipped by 4 bases and J by 0 bases, with 9 bases between them. CDR3 size: 14 residues. For the CDR3, the DNA is TGTGCCAGCTCACGGGAGGGGCTGAACACTGAAGCTTTCTTT. Amino acid sequence: CASSREGLNTEAFF.

J is TRBJ2-1 and V is TRBV5-1; TRBD2 matches at 12 bases. Trimming removed 5 bases from V and 4 bases from J; junction bases left unmatched: 10. The germline V gene has CDR1 SGHRS and CDR2 YFSETQ. The CDR3 is 17 residues long. This CDR3 is CASRPGLAGSIYNEQFF. CDR3 nucleotides: TGCGCCAGCAGACCCGGACTAGCGGGATCTATATACAATGAGCAGTTCTTC.

The rearrangement uses TRBV20-1 and TRBJ2-2, with D unresolved. Per the germline V gene, CDR1 is DFQATT and CDR2 is SNEGSKA (reference sequence). The V end lost 5 bases, the J end lost 1 base, and 8 bases lay between the germline ends. The CDR3 length is 13 residues. The CDR3 region is CSAPDGNTGELFF. CDR3 nucleotide sequence: TGCAGTGCTCCGGACGGGAACACCGGGGAGCTGTTTTTT.

This clonotype was seen more than once but under ten times. This sequence joins TRBV20-1 and TRBJ1-1; TRBD1 might be the D (5 bases). The germline V gene has CDR1 DFQATT and CDR2 SNEGSKA (reference sequence). The CDR3 has 14 amino acids. V shed 3 bases and J shed 1 base, with 12 bases lying between them. The CDR3 protein is CSASEAGRNTEAFF. For the CDR3, the DNA is TGCAGTGCTAGTGAGGCAGGGCGGAACACTGAAGCTTTCTTT.

The CDR3 nucleotides are TGCGCCAGCAGCCAAGTCGCACAAGGAGGGCAGTACTTC. Translated: CASSQVAQGGQYF. The chain employs TRBV4-1 and TRBJ2-7; the D gene is possibly TRBD2 (5 bases). The V end was cut by 1 base, the J end by 9 bases, with 13 bases between. The germline V gene encodes CDR1 MGHRA and CDR2 YSYEKL. This CDR3 region has 13 residues.

In this sample, this clonotype turned up many times. The chain carries TRBV7-8 and TRBJ2-2; D gene ambiguous. CDR3 length: 15 residues. Germline lookup yields CDR1 SGHVS and CDR2 FQNEAQ. Between the trimmed V and J ends, which lost 4 bases and 8 bases, there was a span of 17 bases. CDR3 bases: TGTGCCAGCAGCTCCCTTCGGCCCCGCGTTGGGGAGCTGTTTTTT. This encodes CASSSLRPRVGELFF.

This clonotype was found many times. The genes are TRBV4-3 and TRBJ1-2; D ambiguous. Trimming stripped 1 base from V and 0 bases from J, with 3 bases between. The CDR3 covers 13 residues. From germline, CDR1 is LGHNA and CDR2 YSLEER. CDR3 loop: CASSQAANYGYTF. CDR3 bases: TGCGCCAGCAGCCAAGCCGCTAACTATGGCTACACCTTC.

This clonotype has a count of ten or more. This chain joins TRBV12-3 or TRBV12-4 and TRBJ2-2; a weak D match, TRBD2 (6 bases). The CDR3 has 13 residues. The V end lost 6 bases, the J end lost 9 bases, and 14 bases lay between the germline ends. CDR3 bases: TGTGCCAGCAGGGACCCGGGGGTCCGGGAGCTGTTTTTT. It yields the protein CASRDPGVRELFF.

The CDR3 reads CASSPPAGEETQYF. The CDR3 DNA reads TGTGCCAGCTCACCCCCGGCAGGCGAAGAGACCCAGTACTTC. The rearrangement links TRBV18 to TRBJ2-5, with D hard to call. Trimming left V 3 bases short and J 3 bases short, with 11 bases between. CDR3 length equals 14 residues. Germline-derived CDR1 and CDR2 are KGHSH and LQKENI.

This clonotype has a handful of counts. The chain links TRBV20-1 to TRBJ2-1; D call uncertain. CDR3 length: 11 residues. V was pared by 6 bases and J by 8 bases, with 11 bases between. The germline V gene encodes CDR1 DFQATT and CDR2 SNEGSKA (reference sequence). The CDR3 DNA is TGCAGTGCCCCGAGGAGTTATGAGCAGTTCTTC. It encodes CSAPRSYEQFF.

The table lists this clonotype with a few counts. This chain links TRBV11-1 with TRBJ2-3, with D unclear. V was clipped by 5 bases and J by 6 bases, with 18 bases between them. The CDR3 extends over 15 amino acids. Germline V lookup: CDR1 SGHAT, CDR2 FQDESV (reference sequence). The CDR3 bases are TGTGCCAGCAGCCTCCTCCTTTCGAGGTCCGATACGCAGTATTTT. Residues: CASSLLLSRSDTQYF.

This clonotype appeared many times. The chain is built from TRBV10-3 and TRBJ1-1; D gene unclear. Germline CDR1 ENHRY, CDR2 SYGVKD. Trimming took off 4 bases at V and 2 bases at J, with 11 bases between the two ends. The CDR3 length is 14 residues. CDR3 residues: CAISGQDGNTEAFF. CDR3 DNA sequence: TGTGCCATCAGTGGGCAGGACGGAAACACTGAAGCTTTCTTT.

The sample holds a few counts of this clonotype. V gene TRBV7-9 combines with J gene TRBJ2-5; D may correspond to TRBD1 or TRBD2 (6 bases each). The CDR3 runs 14 residues. Germline V gene sequence: CDR1 SEHNR, CDR2 FQNEAQ (reference sequence). Trimming removed 5 bases from V and 5 bases from J, with 15 bases in between. In DNA, the CDR3 is TGTGCCAGCAGCGTACAGGGAGGCGGGGAGACCCAGTACTTC. Protein product: CASSVQGGGETQYF.

The genes are TRBV6-2 or TRBV6-3 and TRBJ2-2; D gene uncertain. Germline CDR1 MNHEY, CDR2 SVGEGT. The CDR3 totals 12 residues. Deletions cut 6 bases from V and 4 bases from J, with 6 bases between. The CDR3 sequence: CASRTLTGELFF. Here the CDR3 DNA reads TGTGCCAGCAGGACGCTCACCGGGGAGCTGTTTTTT.

This clonotype was seen repeatedly, ten times or more. The chain couples TRBV29-1 to TRBJ1-2; D is possibly TRBD1 (6 bases). The V gene's germline CDR1 is SQVTM and CDR2 ANQGSEA. The CDR3 length is 13 residues. Trimming pared 4 bases from V and 4 bases from J, leaving 13 bases between. The CDR3 region is CSVVGAGFYGYTF. The DNA of the CDR3 is TGCAGCGTTGTGGGGGCAGGATTCTATGGCTACACCTTC.

This sequence joins TRBV20-1 and TRBJ2-7, with a tentative D call TRBD2 (5 bases). The CDR3 contains 13 residues. The germline gives CDR1 DFQATT, CDR2 SNEGSKA (reference sequence). The V end lost 5 bases, the J end lost 1 base, and 12 bases lay between the germline ends. The CDR3 nucleotides read TGCAGTGCTCCACCCACTAGTTCCTACGAGCAGTACTTC. It codes for CSAPPTSSYEQYF.